This T cell receptor beta chain was observed in a study of T cell responses to AZD1222 COVID-19 vaccine (dated by TCRdb to the early 2020s). Regarding the study in general: AZD1222 recipients whose second dose came at about 4 weeks and those whose second dose came at about 12 weeks were combined into one group, since spike-specific TCR depth and breadth did not differ between the two schedules. A total of 233 trial participants underwent TCR sequencing, of whom 207 had received two doses of AZD1222 and around 26 had received two doses of the MenACWY control vaccine. Trial participants were enrolled by age into 18-55, 56-69 and 70-plus year subgroups, with approximately 150, 30 and 60 TCR-sequenced participants respectively.

Results and caveats for the whole study, not just this receptor: After two AZD1222 doses, both the breadth and the depth of spike-specific TCRs were significantly higher than at day 0 and than in MenACWY recipients. Vaccine-associated CD4 TCRs spanned the whole spike protein, with dominant responses in regions 160-218 and 743-854. In the small 56-69-year group, the increase in depth fell short of significance, most likely because of low power. Because no day 14 peak-response samples were available, the repertoires could be characterized only after the peak T cell response. Reportedly, almost half of the unique spike-specific TCRs recognized epitopes lying outside the regions that are mutated in the B.1.351 and B.1.1.7 variants. Participants were mostly white British, with more females than males. The authors suggested clonal diversity may have been underestimated. Conclusions about previously exposed vaccinees are limited because only 6 or 7 AZD1222 recipients were SARS-CoV-2 seropositive at baseline.

The CDR3 regions of human TCRbeta chains were subjected to immunosequencing. The source study handled its data this way. TCRs in the repertoires were compared against a reference library of SARS-CoV-2-specific TCRs that had been generated with the MIRA antigen-specificity platform. Breadth was defined as the fraction of unique TCRs that were SARS-CoV-2-associated, and depth was defined as the fraction of total T cells that were SARS-CoV-2-associated. Using the MIRA data, every spike-specific TCR was mapped to the spike region that the TCR reacted to and assigned to either a CD4 or a CD8 class. Log10-transformed breadth and depth values were compared by one-way ANOVA with Sidak's multiple comparisons tests. TCRdb mirrors the immuneACCESS table, restricted to in-frame sequences. Some clones are absent from its copies; in checked studies, under half trace to an unresolved V gene, and the reason for the others is unknown. V, J and clone size are those of that table, while D and trimming were read from the DNA. This sample comprises 100,000 or so clones, 85% to 90% of them detected only once. Of the sample, less than 3% is held by the ten largest clones.

For this clone: Its antigen is not yet known. Nothing much larger sits one base from this clone, and base qualities are not available.

The time point label, as the study defines it: baseline before first vaccination. Vaccinee samples were obtained from the UK trials COV001 and COV002, which included a single-blind randomized controlled phase 2/3 trial of AZD1222 (ChAdOx1 nCoV-19) in healthy adults. For TCRbeta chain sequencing, PBMC samples from trial participants were taken at day 0 and at day 28 after the second dose. The receptor's source is an adult in good health. Sequences were derived from peripheral blood, sampled on day 0 of AZD1222 vaccination.

The CDR3 in this case is CASSLELAGPSYEQYF. The DNA is as follows: TGTGCCAGCAGCCTAGAACTAGCGGGTCCCTCCTACGAGCAGTACTTC. Recombination joined TRBV3-1 (or the pseudogene TRBV3-2) with TRBJ2-7; 9 junctional bases match TRBD2. The germline V gene (reference sequence) gives CDR1 as LGHDT and CDR2 as YNNKEL. The CDR3 spans 16 residues, from the cysteine through the phenylalanine. The retained sequence is limited to the CDR3, 48 bases, with the frame set at the first base. V is pruned by 4 bases and J by 0 bases, leaving 7 bases of the junction without a gene match.